The clone carrying this T cell receptor beta chain came up many times. Germline values: CDR1 SEHNR, CDR2 FQNEAQ (reference sequence). The CDR3 sequence is 13 residues long. The trim removed 5 bases at V and 0 bases at J, leaving 0 bases unmatched. Both TCR beta VDJ combination and CDR3 sequence profiling were carried out. Genomic DNA was the template for this profiling. TCRdb re-derived calls from the reads in MiXCR, one entry per CDR3 protein. The repertoire holds 89,000 or so distinct CDR3 sequences, approximately 73% seen once, with 50% to 70% in the top ten. These data are taken from a study of CD8+CD57+ T cells in acquired aplastic anemia. Overall study: Sorted CD4+ and CD8+ cells yielded about 3.1 ug of DNA on average.

By flow cytometry, patients selected for sequencing had shown an expansion of CD8+CD57+ cells. The diagnosis in all patients was severe acquired aplastic anemia. The material sequenced was sorted CD4+, CD8+, or CD8+CD57+ T cells (not recorded which) from PBMCs. This chain uses TRBV7-9 with TRBJ2-7; 8 nucleotides align to TRBD1. This TCR derives from a human donor with aplastic anemia. The CDR3 DNA follows: TGTGCCAGCAGCGGGACAGGCTCCTACGAGCAGTACTTC. As protein: CASSGTGSYEQYF.